This TCR beta chain is drawn from a study of CD8+ T cells in alopecia areata. The CDR3 runs to 14 residues. Germline CDR1 is LNHDA and CDR2 is SQIVND (reference sequence). V was clipped by 7 bases and J by 0 bases, with 12 bases between them. RNA, once extracted, was reverse transcribed into cDNA for use as the sequencing template. Clones were sequenced by immunoSEQ multiplex PCR, and TCRdb holds only the in-frame ones, with some missing. The table records 120,000 or so clones, around 60% of them present only once. Treatment of the sample: oral pan-JAK inhibitor, 5-10 mg twice daily. Both peripheral blood and punch biopsies of lesional scalp skin were obtained from patients who had alopecia areata.

The sample in question was CD4+ T cells sorted from blood, obtained at week 4, from a patient treated with tofacitinib. The sequence was obtained from a human donor with alopecia areata. The chain employs TRBV19 and TRBJ1-1, with D maybe TRBD1 (5 bases). The CDR3 DNA follows: TGTGCCAGTAACCCGGGACGGATGAACACTGAAGCTTTCTTT. This gives the protein CASNPGRMNTEAFF.